These 10 T cell receptor beta chains originate from one sample sequenced in a study of CD8+ T cells in alopecia areata. RNA was isolated and reverse transcribed to cDNA, the sequencing template. This table comes from immunoSEQ multiplex PCR, and its TCRdb copy is limited to in-frame clones, with some not included. The sample holds more than 95,000 clones, more than 30% seen once. What was sequenced was CD4+ T cells sorted from blood. The receptors come from a human donor with alopecia areata.

This chain connects TRBV4-1 to TRBJ1-2; 7 bases agree with TRBD1. V was pared by 0 bases and J by 1 base, with 5 bases of the junction left unmatched. This CDR3 comprises 16 residues. In germline, CDR1 is MGHRA, CDR2 YSYEKL. Here the CDR3 DNA reads TGCGCCAGCAGCCAAGAACGGCAGGGGGATAACTATGGCTACACCTTC. Translated, it gives CASSQERQGDNYGYTF.

This clone came up a few times. The gene calls are TRBV2 and TRBJ1-2, with D maybe TRBD1 (6 bases). Trimming stripped 3 bases from V and 8 bases from J, with 13 bases between. The CDR3 is 13 amino acids. Germline-derived CDR1 and CDR2 are SNHLY and FYNNEI. CDR3 amino acids: CASSDYRVEGYTF. CDR3 nucleotides: TGTGCCAGCAGTGATTACAGGGTGGAGGGCTACACCTTC.

In its sample, this clone was seen a few times. The rearrangement links TRBV29-1 to TRBJ1-5; TRBD1 matches at 9 bases. CDR3 length: 13 residues. Per the germline V gene, CDR1 is SQVTM and CDR2 is ANQGSEA. Unmatched junction bases numbered 4, after V lost 7 bases and J lost 3 bases. The CDR3 sequence is CSGKQGANQPQHF. As DNA, the CDR3 is TGCAGCGGGAAACAGGGGGCCAATCAGCCCCAGCATTTT.

This clone was observed a few times. The V call is TRBV28, the J call TRBJ2-3, with 10 bases fitting TRBD1. J was trimmed by 4 bases and V by 5 bases; bases with no gene match: 3. Germline V gives CDR1 MDHEN, CDR2 SYDVKM. The CDR3 consists of 14 residues. CDR3 residues: CASSTGQGPDTQYF. The CDR3 DNA is TGTGCCAGCAGTACGGGACAGGGGCCAGATACGCAGTATTTT.

In nucleotides, the CDR3 is TGTGCCAGCAGTCCCGCGCCGAATCAGCCCCAGCATTTT. Residues: CASSPAPNQPQHF. The V gene is TRBV2, the J gene TRBJ1-5; no firm D call. Germline CDR1 SNHLY, CDR2 FYNNEI. Trimming left V 5 bases short and J 4 bases short, with 9 bases between. The CDR3 runs to 13 residues. The full variable domain, in which reference TRBV2 and TRBJ1-5 provide the parts outside the CDR3, is EPEVTQTPSHQVTQMGQEVILRCVPISNHLYFYWYRQILGQKVEFLVSFYNNEISEKSEIFDDQFSVERPDGSNFTLKIRSTKLEDSAMYFCASSPAPNQPQHFGDGTRLSIL.

This clone has a count of ten or more. The gene calls are TRBV28 and TRBJ2-5, with 11 bases fitting TRBD1. Unmatched junction bases numbered 9, after V lost 6 bases and J lost 3 bases. This CDR3 spans 16 amino acids. The germline V gene has CDR1 MDHEN and CDR2 SYDVKM. CDR3 bases: TGTGCCAGCAGCCCAGCCGGGACAGGGGGAGAAGAGACCCAGTACTTC. Its translation is CASSPAGTGGEETQYF. Full variable domain (missing parts from reference TRBV28 and TRBJ2-5): DVKVTQSSRYLVKRTGEKVFLECVQDMDHENMFWYRQDPGLGLRLIYFSYDVKMKEKGDIPEGYSVSREKKERFSLILESASTNQTSMYLCASSPAGTGGEETQYFGPGTRLLVL.

The chain uses TRBV7-9 and TRBJ2-3; no firm D call. The V end was cut by 7 bases, the J end by 2 bases, with 7 bases between. The CDR3 sequence is 12 residues long. Germline CDR1 SEHNR, CDR2 FQNEAQ (reference sequence). The DNA for the CDR3 is TGTGCCAGCACCCCCAACACAGATACGCAGTATTTT. It is translated as CASTPNTDTQYF.

The gene calls are TRBV29-1 and TRBJ2-7; TRBD2 matches at 11 bases. Germline CDR1 SQVTM, CDR2 ANQGSEA. The J segment lost 2 bases and the V segment lost 8 bases, leaving 5 bases of the junction unmatched. This CDR3 is 13 amino acids long. CDR3 DNA sequence: TGCAGCATTTCTAGCGGGGGGACCTACGAGCAGTACTTC. This codes for CSISSGGTYEQYF.

V is TRBV11-1 and J is TRBJ2-3; 10 bases map to TRBD1. The V gene's germline CDR1 is SGHAT and CDR2 FQDESV (reference sequence). Trimming took 5 bases from V and 4 from J; bases not matched to a gene: 6. The CDR3 sequence is 15 residues long. CDR3 residues: CASSDRDRGADTQYF. The CDR3 bases are TGTGCCAGCAGCGACCGGGACAGGGGTGCAGATACGCAGTATTTT.

This clone was picked up a small number of times. The chain links TRBV10-3 to TRBJ1-5; D gene ambiguous. CDR1 and CDR2 (germline): ENHRY, SYGVKD. The CDR3 has 12 residues. V lost 8 bases, J lost 3 bases, and 8 bases lay in between. The CDR3 DNA sequence: TGTGCCATCTCAGGCGACAATCAGCCCCAGCATTTT. Amino acid sequence: CAISGDNQPQHF.